The clone carrying this T cell receptor beta chain turned up a few times. Its antigen is not identified. This sample is drawn from a study of T cells in localized non-small cell lung cancer. Study conclusions and caveats: Owing to sequencing of a solitary tumor region, heterogeneity cannot be discounted. In uninvolved adjacent lung, T cell clonality reached its highest value, exceeding tumor. Across samples, adjacent lung featured a median around 57 of the top 100 tumor clones.

Measured with immunoSEQ multiplex PCR; TCRdb has only the in-frame clones, and not every one. The sample includes 3,200 or so clones, 25% to 30% of them seen just once. The CDR3 extends over 14 amino acids. V lost 6 bases and J 2 bases, leaving 13 bases between the germline ends. From germline, CDR1 is LNHDA and CDR2 SQIVND (reference sequence). Lung adjacent to the tumor, free of atypia, was sampled at least 2 cm from its margin. The chain uses TRBV19 and TRBJ1-1; D might be TRBD1 (6 bases). Sequences were derived from normal lung tissue next to the tumor, sampled before any cancer treatment. This sequence was found in a woman aged 35 to 70 with stage I lung adenocarcinoma. The CDR3 region has the DNA TGTGCCAGTAGACTGGACAGAACCAACACTGAAGCTTTCTTT. It specifies CASRLDRTNTEAFF.